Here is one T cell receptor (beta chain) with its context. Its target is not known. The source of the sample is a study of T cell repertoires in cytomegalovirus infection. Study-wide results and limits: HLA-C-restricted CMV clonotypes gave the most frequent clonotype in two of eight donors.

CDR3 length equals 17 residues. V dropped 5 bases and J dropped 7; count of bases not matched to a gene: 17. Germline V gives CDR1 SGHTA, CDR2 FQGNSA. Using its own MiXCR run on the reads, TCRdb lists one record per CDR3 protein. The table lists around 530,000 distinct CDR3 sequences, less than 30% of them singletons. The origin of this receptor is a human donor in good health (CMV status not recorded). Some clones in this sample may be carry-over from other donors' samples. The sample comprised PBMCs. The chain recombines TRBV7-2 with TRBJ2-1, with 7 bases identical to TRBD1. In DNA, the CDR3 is TGTGCCAGCAGCCTTATACAGGGGACACTTTGGGGAAATGAGCAGTTCTTC. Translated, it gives CASSLIQGTLWGNEQFF.